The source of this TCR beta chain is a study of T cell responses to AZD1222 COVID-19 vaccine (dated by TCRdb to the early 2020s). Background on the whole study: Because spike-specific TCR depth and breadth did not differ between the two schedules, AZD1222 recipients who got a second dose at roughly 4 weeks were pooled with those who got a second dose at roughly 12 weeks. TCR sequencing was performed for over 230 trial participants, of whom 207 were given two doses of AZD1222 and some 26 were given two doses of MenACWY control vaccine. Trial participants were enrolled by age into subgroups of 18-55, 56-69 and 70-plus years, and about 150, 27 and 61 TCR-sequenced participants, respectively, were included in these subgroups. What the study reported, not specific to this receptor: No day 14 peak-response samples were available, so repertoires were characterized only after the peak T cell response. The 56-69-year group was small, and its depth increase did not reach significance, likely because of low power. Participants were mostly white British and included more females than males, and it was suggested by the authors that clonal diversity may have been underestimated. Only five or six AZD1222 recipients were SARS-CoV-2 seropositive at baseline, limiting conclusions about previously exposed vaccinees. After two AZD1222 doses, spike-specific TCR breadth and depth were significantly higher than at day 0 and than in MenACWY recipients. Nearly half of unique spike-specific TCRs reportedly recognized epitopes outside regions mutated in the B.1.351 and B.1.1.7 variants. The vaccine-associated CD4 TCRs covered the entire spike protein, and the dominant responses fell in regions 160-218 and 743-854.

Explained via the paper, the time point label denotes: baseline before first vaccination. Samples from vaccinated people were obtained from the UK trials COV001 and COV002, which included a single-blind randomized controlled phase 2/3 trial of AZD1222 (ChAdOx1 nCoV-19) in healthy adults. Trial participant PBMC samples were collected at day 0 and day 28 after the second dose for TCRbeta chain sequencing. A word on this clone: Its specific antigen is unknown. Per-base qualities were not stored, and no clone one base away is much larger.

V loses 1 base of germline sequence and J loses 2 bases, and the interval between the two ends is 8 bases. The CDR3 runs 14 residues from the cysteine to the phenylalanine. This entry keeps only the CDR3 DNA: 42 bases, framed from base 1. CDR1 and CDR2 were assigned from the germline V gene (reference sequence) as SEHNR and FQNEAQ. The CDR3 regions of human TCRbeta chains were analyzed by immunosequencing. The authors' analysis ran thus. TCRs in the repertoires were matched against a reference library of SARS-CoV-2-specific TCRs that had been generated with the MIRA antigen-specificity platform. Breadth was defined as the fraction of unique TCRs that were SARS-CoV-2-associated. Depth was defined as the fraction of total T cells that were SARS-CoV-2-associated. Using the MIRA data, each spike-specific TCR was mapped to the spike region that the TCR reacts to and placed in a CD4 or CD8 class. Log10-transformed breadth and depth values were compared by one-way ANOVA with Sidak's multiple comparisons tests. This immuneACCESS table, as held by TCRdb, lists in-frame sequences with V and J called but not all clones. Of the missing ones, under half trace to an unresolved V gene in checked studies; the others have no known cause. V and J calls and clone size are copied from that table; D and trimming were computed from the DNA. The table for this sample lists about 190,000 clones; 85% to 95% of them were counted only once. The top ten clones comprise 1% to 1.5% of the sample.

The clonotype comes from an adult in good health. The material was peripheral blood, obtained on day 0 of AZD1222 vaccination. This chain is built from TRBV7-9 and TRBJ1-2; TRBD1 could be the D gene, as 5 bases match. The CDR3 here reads CASSLGGGNYGYTF. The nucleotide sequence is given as TGTGCCAGCAGCTTAGGTGGGGGAAACTATGGCTACACCTTC. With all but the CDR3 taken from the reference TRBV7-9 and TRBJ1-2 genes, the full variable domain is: DTGVSQNPRHKITKRGQNVTFRCDPISEHNRLYWYRQTLGQGPEFLTYFQNEAQLEKSRLLSDRFSAERPKGSFSTLEIQRTEQGDSAMYLCASSLGGGNYGYTFGSGTRLTVV.